This T cell receptor beta chain comes out of a study of cytomegalovirus exposure and HLA in healthy donors. General study findings and limits: Analysis performed later found 16,951 TCR beta sequences associated with HLA alleles at 0.05 false discovery rate. The study flagged some 170 TCR beta chains as cytomegalovirus-associated.

A word on this clone: The antigen is undetermined.

V shed 3 bases and J 6 bases; nucleotides not matched to a gene: 8. This CDR3 has 15 residues. The germline V gene encodes CDR1 KGHSH and CDR2 LQKENI. 13 Jbeta primers and 60 Vbeta primers were used for the PCR. TCRdb keeps only in-frame clones here, not all; method: immunoSEQ multiplex PCR. The sample includes about 140,000 clones, 61% of them seen just once. The TCR originated in a male donor in good health and CMV-seronegative. The V call is TRBV18, the J call TRBJ2-7; 10 bases align to TRBD1. Source material: PBMCs. Here the CDR3 DNA reads TGTGCCAGCTCACCCTCTTACGGACAGGGGGGCGAGCAGTACTTC. The encoded protein is CASSPSYGQGGEQYF.